These 3 T cell receptor beta chains were all obtained from the same sample, sequenced in a study of blood T cell repertoires in COVID-19. Using immunoSEQ multiplex PCR, the repertoire was profiled, and TCRdb retains in-frame clones only, with some absent. The table records about 280,000 clones, 75% to 90% of them present only once. The specimen sequenced was peripheral blood. The receptors stem from a man aged 45-60 years with acute or convalescent COVID-19.

V is TRBV18 and J is TRBJ1-5; tentatively, D is TRBD1 (5 bases). CDR3 length equals 13 residues. Deletions cut 5 bases from V and 5 bases from J, with 10 bases between. The V gene's germline CDR1 is KGHSH and CDR2 LQKENI. CDR3 amino acids: CASSTTEDQPQHF. Here the CDR3 DNA reads TGTGCCAGCTCAACGACAGAAGATCAGCCCCAGCATTTT.

The table lists this clone with a few counts. The chain has TRBV18 and TRBJ2-3; perhaps TRBD2 as D (5 bases). This CDR3 is built from 14 residues. CDR1 and CDR2 (germline): KGHSH, LQKENI. V was clipped by 0 bases and J by 2 bases, with 6 bases between them. Written as DNA, the CDR3 is TGTGCCAGCTCACCACCGGAGGTCACAGATACGCAGTATTTT. It encodes CASSPPEVTDTQYF.

CDR3 bases: TGTGCCAGCAGCACACAGGGTGTGAATTCACCCCTCCACTTT. This encodes CASSTQGVNSPLHF. The V call is TRBV9, the J call TRBJ1-6; tentative D call: TRBD1 (6 bases). With 4 bases removed from V and 7 bases from J, the gap between germline ends came to 12 bases. Germline V gene data show CDR1 as SGDLS and CDR2 as YYNGEE. The CDR3 runs to 14 residues.